A selection of T cell receptor beta chains follows, all from one sample in a study of cytomegalovirus exposure and HLA in healthy donors. Clones were read by immunoSEQ multiplex PCR, and TCRdb kept only the in-frame ones, dropping some. The sample lists about 130,000 clones, roughly 68% occurring once. The sequencing sample was made of PBMCs. The receptors come from a woman in her forties or fifties in good health and CMV-seropositive. The CDR3 runs from the conserved cysteine through the conserved F or W. The order of the fields is D gene, J gene, V gene, clone size, CDR3 DNA, CDR3 protein. The D gene is left open where the match is weak. The size field is filled for only some rows; it gives once, few, many or a size class.

>TRBD1|TRBJ2-7|TRBV2|-
TGTGCCAGCAGTGAACCACCGGGACAGGCCTACGAGCAGTACTTC
CASSEPPGQAYEQYF
>-|TRBJ2-5|TRBV12-2|few
TGTGCAAGTCGCTCCAGCCGACAGGGTGAGACCCAGTACTTC
CASRSSRQGETQYF
>TRBD1|TRBJ1-2|TRBV5-1|-
TGCGCCAGCAGCCCCGGACAGGGGAGGATCGGCTACACCTTC
CASSPGQGRIGYTF
>-|TRBJ1-5|TRBV2|-
TGTGCCAGCAACGGGGGGGGTCAGGATAGCAATCAGCCCCAGCATTTT
CASNGGGQDSNQPQHF
>-|TRBJ2-5|TRBV2|-
TGTGCCAGCAGGGGCGGCGGGGAGATCCAAGAGACCCAGTACTTC
CASRGGGEIQETQYF
>-|TRBJ2-1|TRBV7-9|once
TGTGCCATCCTGGAGGGGGGGCGTAACAATGAGCAGTTCTTC
CAILEGGRNNEQFF
>TRBD2|TRBJ2-7|TRBV6-5|-
TGTGCCAGCAGTAAACTAGCGGGGGCAGGCGAGCAGTACTTC
CASSKLAGAGEQYF
>TRBD1|TRBJ1-6|TRBV7-9|few
TGTGCCAGCAGCTGGACAGGAGAAAATTCACCCCTCCACTTT
CASSWTGENSPLHF
>-|TRBJ2-7|TRBV11-2|-
TGTGCCAGCAGCCGCCCTTGGAGGGTCGACGAGCAGTACTTC
CASSRPWRVDEQYF
>TRBD2|TRBJ2-1|TRBV5-4|-
TGTGCCTCCCTCCAGCGGGGGCTTTCCAATGAGCAGTTCTTC
CASLQRGLSNEQFF
>TRBD2|TRBJ2-7|TRBV7-9|few
TGTGCCAGCAGCGGGCGGGCGGGGGGCTCCTACGAGCAGTACTTC
CASSGRAGGSYEQYF
>-|TRBJ1-1|TRBV2|-
TGTGCCAGCAGCTCTAACACTGAAGCTTTCTTT
CASSSNTEAFF
>TRBD2|TRBJ2-1|TRBV29-1|-
TGCAGCGTTGGGGACTACAAGAGGCCGAATGAGCAGTTCTTC
CSVGDYKRPNEQFF
>TRBD1|TRBJ1-5|TRBV18|-
TGTGCCAGCTCACCGATACAGGGGTTGGATCAGCCCCAGCATTTT
CASSPIQGLDQPQHF
>-|TRBJ1-1|TRBV5-1|-
TGCGCCAGCAGCTTGGTCCAGATGAACACTGAAGCTTTCTTT
CASSLVQMNTEAFF
>TRBD1|TRBJ1-1|TRBV4-2|-
TGTGCCCGCAGCCTCCCTACCGGGACAGGGACTATGAGAGCTTTCTTT
CARSLPTGTGTMRAFF
>-|TRBJ1-1|TRBV10-3|-
TGTGCCATCAGTGCCGGAGAGACTGAAGCTTTCTTT
CAISAGETEAFF
>-|TRBJ2-2|TRBV7-2|-
TGTGCCAGCAGCTTAGTTTCCGCCGGGGAGCTGTTTTTT
CASSLVSAGELFF